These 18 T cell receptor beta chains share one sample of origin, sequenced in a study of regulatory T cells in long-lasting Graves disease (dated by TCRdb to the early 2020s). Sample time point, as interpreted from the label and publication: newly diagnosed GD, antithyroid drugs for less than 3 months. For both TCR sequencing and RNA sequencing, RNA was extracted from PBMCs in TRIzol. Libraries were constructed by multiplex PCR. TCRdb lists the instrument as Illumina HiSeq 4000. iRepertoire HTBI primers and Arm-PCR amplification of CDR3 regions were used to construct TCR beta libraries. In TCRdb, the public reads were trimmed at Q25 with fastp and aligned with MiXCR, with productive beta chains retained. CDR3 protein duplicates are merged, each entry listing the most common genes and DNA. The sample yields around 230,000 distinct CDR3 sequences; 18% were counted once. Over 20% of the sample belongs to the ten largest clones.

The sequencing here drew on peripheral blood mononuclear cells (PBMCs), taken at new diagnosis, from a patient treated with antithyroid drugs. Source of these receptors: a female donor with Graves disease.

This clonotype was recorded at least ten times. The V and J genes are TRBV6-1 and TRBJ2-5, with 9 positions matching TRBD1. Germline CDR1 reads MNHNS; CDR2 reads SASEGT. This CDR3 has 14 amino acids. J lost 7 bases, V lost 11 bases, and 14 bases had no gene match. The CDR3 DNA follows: TGTGCCGGGTCAACCGGGACAGGGCATTGGACCCAGTACTTC. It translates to CAGSTGTGHWTQYF.

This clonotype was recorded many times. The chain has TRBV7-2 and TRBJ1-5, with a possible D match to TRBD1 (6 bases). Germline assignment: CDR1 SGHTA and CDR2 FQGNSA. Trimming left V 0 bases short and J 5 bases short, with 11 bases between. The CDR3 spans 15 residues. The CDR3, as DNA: TGTGCCAGCAGCTTAGCGTGGGCAGGGGATCAGCCCCAGCATTTT. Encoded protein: CASSLAWAGDQPQHF. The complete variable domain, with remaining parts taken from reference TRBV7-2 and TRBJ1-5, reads GAGVSQSPSNKVTEKGKDVELRCDPISGHTALYWYRQSLGQGLEFLIYFQGNSAPDKSGLPSDRFSAERTGGSVSTLTIQRTQQEDSAVYLCASSLAWAGDQPQHFGDGTRLSIL.

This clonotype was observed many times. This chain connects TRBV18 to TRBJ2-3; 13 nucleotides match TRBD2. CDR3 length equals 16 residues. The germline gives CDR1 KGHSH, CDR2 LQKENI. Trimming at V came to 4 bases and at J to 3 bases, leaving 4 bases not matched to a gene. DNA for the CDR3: TGTGCCAGCTCACTCAGACTAGCGGGAGGAACAGATACGCAGTATTTT. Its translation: CASSLRLAGGTDTQYF.

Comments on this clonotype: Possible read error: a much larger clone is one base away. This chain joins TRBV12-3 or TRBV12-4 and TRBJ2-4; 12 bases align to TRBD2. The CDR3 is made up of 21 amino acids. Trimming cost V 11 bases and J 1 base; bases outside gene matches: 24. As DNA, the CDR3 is TGTGCCGGCCGCGGACGTATTGGACTAGCGGGAACCTTATTGGCCAAAAACATTCAGTACTTC. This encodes CAGRGRIGLAGTLLAKNIQYF.

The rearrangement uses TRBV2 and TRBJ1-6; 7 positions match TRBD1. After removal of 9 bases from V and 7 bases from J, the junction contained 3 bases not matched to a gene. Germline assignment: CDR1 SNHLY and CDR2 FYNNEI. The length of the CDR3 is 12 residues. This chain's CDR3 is CARGTVNSPLHF. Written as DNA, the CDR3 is TGTGCCAGGGGGACAGTCAATTCACCCCTCCACTTT. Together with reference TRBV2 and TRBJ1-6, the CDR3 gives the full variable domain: EPEVTQTPSHQVTQMGQEVILRCVPISNHLYFYWYRQILGQKVEFLVSFYNNEISEKSEIFDDQFSVERPDGSNFTLKIRSTKLEDSAMYFCARGTVNSPLHFGNGTRLTVT.

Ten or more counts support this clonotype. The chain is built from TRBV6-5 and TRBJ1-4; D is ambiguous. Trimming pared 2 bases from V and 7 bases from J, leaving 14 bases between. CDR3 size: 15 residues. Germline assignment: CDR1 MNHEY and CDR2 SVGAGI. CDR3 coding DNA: TGTGCCAGCAGTTACAACCGGGTCTCGGGTGAAAAACTGTTTTTT. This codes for CASSYNRVSGEKLFF.

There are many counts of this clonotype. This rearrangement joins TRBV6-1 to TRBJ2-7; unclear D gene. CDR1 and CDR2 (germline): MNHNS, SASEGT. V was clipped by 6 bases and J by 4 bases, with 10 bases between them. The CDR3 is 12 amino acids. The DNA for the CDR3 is TGTGCCAGCAGCAACAAGGCTTACGAGCAGTACTTC. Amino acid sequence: CASSNKAYEQYF.

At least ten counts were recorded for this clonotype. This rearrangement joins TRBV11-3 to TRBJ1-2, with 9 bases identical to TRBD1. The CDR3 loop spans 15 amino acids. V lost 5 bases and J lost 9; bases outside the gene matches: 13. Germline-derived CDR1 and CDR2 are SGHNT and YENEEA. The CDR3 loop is CASSQGTGLAIRYTF. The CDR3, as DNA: TGTGCCAGCAGCCAGGGGACAGGGCTGGCTATTCGCTACACCTTC.

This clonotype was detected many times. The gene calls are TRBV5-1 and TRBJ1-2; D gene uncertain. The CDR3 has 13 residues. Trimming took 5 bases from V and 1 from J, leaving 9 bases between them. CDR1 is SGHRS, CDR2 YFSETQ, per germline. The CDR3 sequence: CASRADDNYGYTF. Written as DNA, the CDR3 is TGCGCCAGCAGAGCAGACGATAACTATGGCTACACCTTC.

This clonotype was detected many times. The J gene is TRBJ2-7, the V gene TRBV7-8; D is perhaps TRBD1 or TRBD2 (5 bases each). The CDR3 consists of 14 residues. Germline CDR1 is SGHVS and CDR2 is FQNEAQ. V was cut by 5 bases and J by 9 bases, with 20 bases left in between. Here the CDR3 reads CASSPAPGHGGQYF. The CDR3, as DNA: TGTGCCAGCAGCCCGGCGCCAGGGCACGGAGGGCAGTACTTC.

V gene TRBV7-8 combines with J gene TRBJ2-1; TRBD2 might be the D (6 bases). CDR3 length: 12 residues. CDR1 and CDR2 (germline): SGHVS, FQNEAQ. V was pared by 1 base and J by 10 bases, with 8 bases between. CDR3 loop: CASSLGLAEQFF. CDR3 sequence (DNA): TGTGCCAGCAGCTTAGGCCTAGCGGAGCAGTTCTTC.

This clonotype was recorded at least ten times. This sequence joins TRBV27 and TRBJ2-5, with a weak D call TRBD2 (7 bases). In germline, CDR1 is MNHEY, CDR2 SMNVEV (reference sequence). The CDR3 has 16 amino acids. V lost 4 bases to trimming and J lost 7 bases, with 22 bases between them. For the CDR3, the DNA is TGTGCCAGCAGTTCACCCCGGACAGCTCGGGGGGTGACCCAGTACTTC. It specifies CASSSPRTARGVTQYF.

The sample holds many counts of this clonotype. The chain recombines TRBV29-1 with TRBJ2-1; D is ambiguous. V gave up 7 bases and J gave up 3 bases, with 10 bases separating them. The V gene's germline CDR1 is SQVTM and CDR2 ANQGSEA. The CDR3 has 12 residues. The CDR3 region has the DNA TGCAGCGCCGTAGGGAACTACAATGAGCAGTTCTTC. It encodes CSAVGNYNEQFF.

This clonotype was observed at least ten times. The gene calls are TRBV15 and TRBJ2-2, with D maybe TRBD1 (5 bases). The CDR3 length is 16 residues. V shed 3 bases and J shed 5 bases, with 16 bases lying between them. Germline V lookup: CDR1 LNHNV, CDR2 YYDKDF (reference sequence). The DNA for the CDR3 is TGTGCCACCAGCAGCCCTGGGGCCCGCCGGACCGGGGAGCTGTTTTTT. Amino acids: CATSSPGARRTGELFF.

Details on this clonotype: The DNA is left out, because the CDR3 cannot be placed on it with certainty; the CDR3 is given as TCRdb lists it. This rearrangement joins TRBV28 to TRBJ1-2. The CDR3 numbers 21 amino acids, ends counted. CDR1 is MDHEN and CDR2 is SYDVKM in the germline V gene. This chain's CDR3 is CASRGLSPLHFGNGTRRGYTF.

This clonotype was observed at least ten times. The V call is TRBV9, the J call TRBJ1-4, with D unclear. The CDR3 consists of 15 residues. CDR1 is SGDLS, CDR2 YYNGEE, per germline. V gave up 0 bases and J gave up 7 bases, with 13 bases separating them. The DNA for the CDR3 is TGTGCCAGCAGCGTAGAGGGAGGAGGAGGTGAAAAACTGTTTTTT. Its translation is CASSVEGGGGEKLFF.

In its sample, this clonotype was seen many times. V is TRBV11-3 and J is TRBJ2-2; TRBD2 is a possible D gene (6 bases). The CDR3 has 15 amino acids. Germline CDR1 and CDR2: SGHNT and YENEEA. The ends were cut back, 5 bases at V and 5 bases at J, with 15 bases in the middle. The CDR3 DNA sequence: TGTGCCAGCAGCCCAGGGACTGCAAATACCGGGGAGCTGTTTTTT. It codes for CASSPGTANTGELFF.

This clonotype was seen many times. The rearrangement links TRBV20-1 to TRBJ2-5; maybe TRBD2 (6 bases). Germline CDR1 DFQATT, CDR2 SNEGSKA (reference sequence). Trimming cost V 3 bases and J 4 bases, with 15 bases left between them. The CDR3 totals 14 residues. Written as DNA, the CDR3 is TGCAGTGCTAGCGGGAGAGGTGGATTAGAGACCCAGTACTTC. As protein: CSASGRGGLETQYF.